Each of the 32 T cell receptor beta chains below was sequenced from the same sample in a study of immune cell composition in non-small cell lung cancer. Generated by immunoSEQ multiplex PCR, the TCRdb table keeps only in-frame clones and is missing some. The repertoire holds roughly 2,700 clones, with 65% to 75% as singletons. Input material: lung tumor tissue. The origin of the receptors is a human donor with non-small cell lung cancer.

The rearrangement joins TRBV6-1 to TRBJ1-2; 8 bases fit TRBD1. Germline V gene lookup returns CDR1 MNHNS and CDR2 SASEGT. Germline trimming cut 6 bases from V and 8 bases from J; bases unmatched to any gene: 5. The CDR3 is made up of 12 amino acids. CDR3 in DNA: TGTGCCAGCAGAACAGGGGGGGACGGCTACACCTTC. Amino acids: CASRTGGDGYTF.

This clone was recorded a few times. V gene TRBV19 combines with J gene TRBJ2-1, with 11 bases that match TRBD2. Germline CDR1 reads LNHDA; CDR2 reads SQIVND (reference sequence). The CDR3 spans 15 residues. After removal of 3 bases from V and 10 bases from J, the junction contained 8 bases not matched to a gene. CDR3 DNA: TGTGCCAGTAGTATGATCGGTAGCGGGGGGGGAGAGCAGTTCTTC. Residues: CASSMIGSGGGEQFF.

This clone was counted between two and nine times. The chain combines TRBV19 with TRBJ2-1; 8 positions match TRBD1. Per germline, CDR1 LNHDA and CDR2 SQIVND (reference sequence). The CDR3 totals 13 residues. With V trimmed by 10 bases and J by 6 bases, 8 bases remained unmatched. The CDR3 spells CATTGQVFNEQFF. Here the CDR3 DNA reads TGTGCCACTACGGGACAGGTCTTCAATGAGCAGTTCTTC.

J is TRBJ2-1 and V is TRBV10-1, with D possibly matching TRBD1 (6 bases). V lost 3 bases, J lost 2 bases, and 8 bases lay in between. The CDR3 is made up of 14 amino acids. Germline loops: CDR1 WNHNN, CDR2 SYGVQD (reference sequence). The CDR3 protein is CASSDRGPYNEQFF. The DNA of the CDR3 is TGCGCCAGCAGTGACAGGGGACCCTACAATGAGCAGTTCTTC.

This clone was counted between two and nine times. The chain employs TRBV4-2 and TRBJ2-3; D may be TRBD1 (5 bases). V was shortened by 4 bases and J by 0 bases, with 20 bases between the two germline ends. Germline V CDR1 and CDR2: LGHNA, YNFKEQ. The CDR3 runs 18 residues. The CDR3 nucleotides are TGTGCCAGCAGCCTCCAAGGTAACACGGACACGAGCACAGATACGCAGTATTTT. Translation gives CASSLQGNTDTSTDTQYF.

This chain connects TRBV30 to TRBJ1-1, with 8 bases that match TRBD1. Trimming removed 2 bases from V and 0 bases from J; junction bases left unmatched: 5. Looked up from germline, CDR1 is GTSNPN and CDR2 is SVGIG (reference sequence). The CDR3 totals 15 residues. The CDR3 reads CAWSLPDRVNTEAFF. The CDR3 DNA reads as TGTGCCTGGAGTCTCCCGGACAGGGTGAACACTGAAGCTTTCTTT. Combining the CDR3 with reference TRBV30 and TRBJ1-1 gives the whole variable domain SQTIHQWPATLVQPVGSPLSLECTVEGTSNPNLYWYRQAAGRGLQLLFYSVGIGQISSEVPQNLSASRPQDRQFILSSKKLLLSDSGFYLCAWSLPDRVNTEAFFGQGTRLTVV.

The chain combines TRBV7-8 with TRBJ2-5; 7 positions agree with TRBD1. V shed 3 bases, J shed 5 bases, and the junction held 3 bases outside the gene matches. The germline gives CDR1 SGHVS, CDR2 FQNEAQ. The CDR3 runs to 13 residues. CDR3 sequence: CASSFNRGETQYF. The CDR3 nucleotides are TGTGCCAGCAGCTTTAACAGGGGCGAGACCCAGTACTTC.

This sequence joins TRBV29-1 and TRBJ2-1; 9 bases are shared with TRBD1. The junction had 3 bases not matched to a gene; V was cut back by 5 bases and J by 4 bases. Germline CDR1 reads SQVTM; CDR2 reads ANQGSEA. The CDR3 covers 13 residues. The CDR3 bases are TGCAGCGTTCGGGACAGGGTTTACAATGAGCAGTTCTTC. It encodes CSVRDRVYNEQFF.

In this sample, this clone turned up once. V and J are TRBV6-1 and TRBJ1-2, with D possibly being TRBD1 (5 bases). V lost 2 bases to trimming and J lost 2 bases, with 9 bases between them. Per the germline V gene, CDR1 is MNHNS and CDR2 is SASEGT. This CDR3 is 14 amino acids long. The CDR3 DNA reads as TGTGCCAGCAGTGAACTGGACACGAACTATGGCTACACCTTC. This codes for CASSELDTNYGYTF.

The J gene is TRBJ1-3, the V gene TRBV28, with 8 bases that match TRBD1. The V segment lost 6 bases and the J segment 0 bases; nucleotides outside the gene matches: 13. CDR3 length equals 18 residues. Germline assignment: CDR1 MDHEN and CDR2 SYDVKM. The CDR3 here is CASSWFGQGTLSGNTIYF. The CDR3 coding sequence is TGTGCCAGCAGCTGGTTCGGACAGGGTACCCTCTCTGGAAACACCATATATTTT. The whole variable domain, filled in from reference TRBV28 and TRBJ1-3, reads DVKVTQSSRYLVKRTGEKVFLECVQDMDHENMFWYRQDPGLGLRLIYFSYDVKMKEKGDIPEGYSVSREKKERFSLILESASTNQTSMYLCASSWFGQGTLSGNTIYFGEGSWLTVV.

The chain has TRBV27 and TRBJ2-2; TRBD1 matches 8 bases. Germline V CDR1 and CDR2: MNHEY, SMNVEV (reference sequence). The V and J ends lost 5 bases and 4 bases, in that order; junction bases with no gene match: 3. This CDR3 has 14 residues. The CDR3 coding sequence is TGTGCCAGCAGTATTGGACAGGGCACCGGGGAGCTGTTTTTT. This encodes CASSIGQGTGELFF.

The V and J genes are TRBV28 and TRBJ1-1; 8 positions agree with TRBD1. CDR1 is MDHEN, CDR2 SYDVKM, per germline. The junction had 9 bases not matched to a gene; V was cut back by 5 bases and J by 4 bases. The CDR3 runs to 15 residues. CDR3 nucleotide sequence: TGTGCCAGCAGTCCTCCGGACAGGGTGACCACTGAAGCTTTCTTT. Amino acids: CASSPPDRVTTEAFF.

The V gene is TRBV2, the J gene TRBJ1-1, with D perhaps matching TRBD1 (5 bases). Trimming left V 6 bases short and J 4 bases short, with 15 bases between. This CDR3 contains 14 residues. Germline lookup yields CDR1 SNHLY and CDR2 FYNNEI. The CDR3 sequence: CASSVLQGFTEAFF. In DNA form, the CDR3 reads TGTGCCAGCAGCGTCCTTCAGGGTTTCACTGAAGCTTTCTTT.

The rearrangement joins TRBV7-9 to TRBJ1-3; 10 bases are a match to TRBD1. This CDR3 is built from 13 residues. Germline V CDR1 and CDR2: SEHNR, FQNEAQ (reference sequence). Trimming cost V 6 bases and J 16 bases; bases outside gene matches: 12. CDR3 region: CASSLMDRGELYF. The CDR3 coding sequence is TGTGCCAGCAGTCTTATGGACAGGGGGGAACTCTATTTT.

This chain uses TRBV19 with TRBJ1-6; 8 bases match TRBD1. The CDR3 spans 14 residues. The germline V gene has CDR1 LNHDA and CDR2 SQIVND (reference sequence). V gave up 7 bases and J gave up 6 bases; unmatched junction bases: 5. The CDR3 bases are TGTGCCAGTATGGAGGGGACAGGTAATTCACCCCTCCACTTT. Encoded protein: CASMEGTGNSPLHF.

The CDR3 coding sequence is TGTGCCAGCTCACAGGGACTCTATGGCTACACCTTC. It codes for CASSQGLYGYTF. This chain links TRBV18 with TRBJ1-2, with D tentatively TRBD1 (5 bases). Germline CDR1 reads KGHSH; CDR2 reads LQKENI. This CDR3 comprises 12 residues. V gave up 4 bases and J gave up 4 bases, with 7 bases separating them.

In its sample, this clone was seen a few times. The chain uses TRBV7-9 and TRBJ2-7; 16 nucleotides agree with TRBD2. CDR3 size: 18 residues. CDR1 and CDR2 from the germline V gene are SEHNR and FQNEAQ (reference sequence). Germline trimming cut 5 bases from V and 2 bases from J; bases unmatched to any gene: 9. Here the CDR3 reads CASSQVGLAGGITYEQYF. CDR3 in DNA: TGTGCCAGCAGCCAAGTGGGACTAGCGGGGGGGATAACCTACGAGCAGTACTTC.

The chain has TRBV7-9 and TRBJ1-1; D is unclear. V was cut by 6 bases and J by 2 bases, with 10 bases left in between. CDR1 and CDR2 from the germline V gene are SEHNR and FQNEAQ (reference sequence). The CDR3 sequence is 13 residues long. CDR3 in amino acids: CASSAALNTEAFF. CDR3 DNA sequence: TGTGCCAGCAGTGCCGCGTTAAACACTGAAGCTTTCTTT.

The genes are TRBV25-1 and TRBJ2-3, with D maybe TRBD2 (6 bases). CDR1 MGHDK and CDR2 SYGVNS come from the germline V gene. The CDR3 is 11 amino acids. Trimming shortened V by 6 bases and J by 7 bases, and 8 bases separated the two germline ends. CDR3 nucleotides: TGTGCCAGCAGCCGGGGGTATACGCAGTATTTT. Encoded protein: CASSRGYTQYF.

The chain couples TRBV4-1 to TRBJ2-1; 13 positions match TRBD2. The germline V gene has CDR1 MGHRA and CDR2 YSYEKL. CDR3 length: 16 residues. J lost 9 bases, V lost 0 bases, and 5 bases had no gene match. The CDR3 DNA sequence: TGCGCCAGCAGCCAAGATGCGACTAGCGGGGGGATTGAGCAGTTCTTC. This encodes CASSQDATSGGIEQFF.

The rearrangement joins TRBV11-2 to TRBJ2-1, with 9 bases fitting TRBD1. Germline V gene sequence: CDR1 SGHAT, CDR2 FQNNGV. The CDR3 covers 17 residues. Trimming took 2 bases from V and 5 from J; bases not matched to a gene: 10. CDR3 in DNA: TGTGCCAGCAGCTTATTAGGTTACGGGACAGGGAACAATGAGCAGTTCTTC. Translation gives CASSLLGYGTGNNEQFF. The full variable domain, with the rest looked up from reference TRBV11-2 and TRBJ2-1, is EAGVAQSPRYKIIEKRQSVAFWCNPISGHATLYWYQQILGQGPKLLIQFQNNGVVDDSQLPKDRFSAERLKGVDSTLKIQPAKLEDSAVYLCASSLLGYGTGNNEQFFGPGTRLTVL.

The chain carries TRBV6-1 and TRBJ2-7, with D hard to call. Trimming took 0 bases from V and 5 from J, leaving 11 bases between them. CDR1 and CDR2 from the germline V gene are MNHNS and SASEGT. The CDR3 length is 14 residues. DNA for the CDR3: TGTGCCAGCAGTGAAGCGCCAGATGGCAACGAGCAGTACTTC. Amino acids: CASSEAPDGNEQYF.

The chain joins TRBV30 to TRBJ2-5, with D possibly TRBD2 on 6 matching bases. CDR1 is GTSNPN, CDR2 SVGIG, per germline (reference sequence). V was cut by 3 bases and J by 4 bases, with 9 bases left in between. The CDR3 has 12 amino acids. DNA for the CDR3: TGTGCCTGGAGGACGGGAGCAGAGACCCAGTACTTC. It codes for CAWRTGAETQYF.

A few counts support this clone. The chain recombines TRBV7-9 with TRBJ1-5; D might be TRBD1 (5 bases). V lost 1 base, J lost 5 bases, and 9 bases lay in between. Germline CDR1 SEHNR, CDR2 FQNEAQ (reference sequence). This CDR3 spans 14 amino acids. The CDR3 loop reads CASSLEDTDQPQHF. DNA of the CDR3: TGTGCCAGCAGCTTAGAGGACACAGATCAGCCCCAGCATTTT.

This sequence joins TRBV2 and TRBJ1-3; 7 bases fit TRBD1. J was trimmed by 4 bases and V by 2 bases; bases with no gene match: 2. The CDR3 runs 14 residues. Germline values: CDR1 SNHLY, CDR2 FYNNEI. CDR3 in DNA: TGTGCCAGCAGTGAACAGGGGGGCGGAAACACCATATATTTT. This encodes CASSEQGGGNTIYF. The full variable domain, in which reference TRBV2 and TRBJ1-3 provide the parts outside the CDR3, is EPEVTQTPSHQVTQMGQEVILRCVPISNHLYFYWYRQILGQKVEFLVSFYNNEISEKSEIFDDQFSVERPDGSNFTLKIRSTKLEDSAMYFCASSEQGGGNTIYFGEGSWLTVV.

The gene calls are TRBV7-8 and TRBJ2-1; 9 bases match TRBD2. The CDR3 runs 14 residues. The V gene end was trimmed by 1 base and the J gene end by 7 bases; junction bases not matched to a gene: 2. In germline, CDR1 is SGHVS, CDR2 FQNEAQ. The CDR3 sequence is CASSLGTSVNEQFF. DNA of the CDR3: TGTGCCAGCAGCTTAGGGACTAGCGTAAATGAGCAGTTCTTC.

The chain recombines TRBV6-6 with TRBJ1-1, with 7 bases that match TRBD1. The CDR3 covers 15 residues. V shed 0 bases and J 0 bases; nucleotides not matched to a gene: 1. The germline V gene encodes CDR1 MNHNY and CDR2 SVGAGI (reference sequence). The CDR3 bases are TGTGCCAGCAGTTACTCGGGGACAGTGAACACTGAAGCTTTCTTT. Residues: CASSYSGTVNTEAFF.

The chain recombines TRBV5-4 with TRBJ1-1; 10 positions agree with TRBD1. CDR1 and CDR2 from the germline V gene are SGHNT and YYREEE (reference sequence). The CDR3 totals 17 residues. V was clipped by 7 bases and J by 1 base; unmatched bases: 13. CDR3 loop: CASGNRQGAWGNTEAFF. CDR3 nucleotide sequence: TGTGCCAGCGGCAACCGACAGGGGGCTTGGGGGAACACTGAAGCTTTCTTT.

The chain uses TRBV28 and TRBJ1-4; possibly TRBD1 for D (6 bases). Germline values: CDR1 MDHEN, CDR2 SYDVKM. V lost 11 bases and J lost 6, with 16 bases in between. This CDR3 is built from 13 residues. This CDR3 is CAGAGTQDEKLFF. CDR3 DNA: TGTGCCGGGGCCGGGACACAGGATGAAAAACTGTTTTTT.

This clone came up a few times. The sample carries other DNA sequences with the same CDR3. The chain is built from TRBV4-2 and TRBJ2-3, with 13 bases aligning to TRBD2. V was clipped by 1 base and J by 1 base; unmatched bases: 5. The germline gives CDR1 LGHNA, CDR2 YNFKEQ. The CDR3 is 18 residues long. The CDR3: CASSQALAGGPGTDTQYF. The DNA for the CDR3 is TGTGCCAGCAGCCAAGCACTAGCGGGGGGGCCGGGCACAGATACGCAGTATTTT.

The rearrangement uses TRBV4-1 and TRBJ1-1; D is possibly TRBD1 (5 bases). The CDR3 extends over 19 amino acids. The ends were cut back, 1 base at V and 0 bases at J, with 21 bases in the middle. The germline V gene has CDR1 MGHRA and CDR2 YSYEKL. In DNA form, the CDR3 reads TGCGCCAGCAGCCAAGGAAGATGGGGCAGAAACGATATGAACACTGAAGCTTTCTTT. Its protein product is CASSQGRWGRNDMNTEAFF.

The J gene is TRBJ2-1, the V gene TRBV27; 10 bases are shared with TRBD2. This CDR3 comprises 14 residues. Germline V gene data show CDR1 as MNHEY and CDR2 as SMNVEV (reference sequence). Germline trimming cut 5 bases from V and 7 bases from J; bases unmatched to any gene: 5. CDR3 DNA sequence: TGTGCCAGCAGTCCGCTAGCGGGGGAGAATGAGCAGTTCTTC. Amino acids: CASSPLAGENEQFF.